This T cell receptor (beta chain) was identified during a study of T cells in localized non-small cell lung cancer. Here immunoSEQ multiplex PCR was the method, and the copy in TCRdb shows in-frame clones only, minus some. Here the sample spans over 30,000 clones, about nine tenths being singletons. The CDR3 loop spans 19 amino acids. Germline V gene data show CDR1 as GTSNPN and CDR2 as SVGIG (reference sequence). V was pared by 5 bases and J by 0 bases, with 19 bases of the junction left unmatched. Study conclusions and caveats: Heterogeneity within the tumor remains possible, as just one region underwent sequencing. Clonality of T cells reached its maximum in uninvolved adjacent lung, surpassing tumor. A median around 55 of the top 100 tumor clones appeared in adjacent lung.

This clone was recorded once. What it recognizes is unknown. The sample here was peripheral blood mononuclear cells, taken before any cancer treatment. This receptor was obtained from a man aged 40 to 75 with stage III lung adenocarcinoma. V and J are TRBV30 and TRBJ1-5; 7 bases are a match to TRBD1. The CDR3 loop is CAWDPQQGRPLSSNQPQHF. DNA of the CDR3: TGTGCCTGGGACCCCCAACAGGGGCGCCCTTTATCTAGCAATCAGCCCCAGCATTTT.